The T cell receptor beta chain under discussion was sequenced for a study of blood T cell repertoires in COVID-19 (dated by TCRdb to 2019 to 2021). For context, the study as a whole: Collaborator samples came from the United States, Italy and Spain and covered acute and convalescent phases of COVID-19. The material from the prospective study consisted of cDNA or gDNA derived from T cells, B-cell-depleted T cells, or PBMCs. Subjects who had been exposed to COVID-19, were actively infected with it, or had recovered from it provided the deeply sampled blood TCRbeta repertoires that made up the dataset. The repertoires were released in a freely available public database meant as a resource for research on the immune response to SARS-CoV-2. Samples came from the ongoing ImmuneRACE study (first 160 participants) plus 1,254 subjects from 6 global collaborators. A de-identified subject ID, COVID-19 status, age in years and sex were almost always included in the sample metadata. Where HLA class I and class II types were available, the types were taken from metadata supplied by the sample provider, not from assay-based typing.

TCRbeta CDR3 regions were amplified from genomic DNA using the immunoSEQ Assay, a bias-controlled multiplex PCR. For the original study's pipeline: The number of nucleated cells in each sample was estimated from the amplification of reference gene primers within the assay. To quantify the absolute abundance of each unique TCRbeta CDR3 rearrangement, sequence reads were collapsed and filtered. For each sample, productive Simpson clonality was calculated by taking the square root of Simpson's diversity index across productive rearrangements. TCRdb holds this immuneACCESS table with in-frame rearrangements only. Some clones are missing; in checked studies, unresolved V genes explain under half, and the rest has no known cause. The DNA gave D and trimming, while V, J and clone size come from that table. This sample gives around 79,000 clones in total; less than 90% of them show up just once. Of the sample, about 9.6% is held by the ten largest clones.

Note on this clone: What antigen it recognizes has not been identified. The record has no base qualities; no much larger clone is one base away.

Each collaborating institution followed its own protocols to collect whole blood in K2EDTA tubes. Collaborator samples were shipped for TCRbeta analysis as frozen whole blood, isolated PBMCs, or DNA extracted from either sample type. Paper-wide results and their limitations: The amount of clinical and demographic metadata varied by source and participant and was provided uncurated.

Material: peripheral blood. The sequence derives from a human donor in a cohort sampled during active COVID-19.

The nucleotides are TGTGCCAGTAGTATCCGCGGGCTAGCGAGAGCCGGGGAGCTGTTTTTT. It is translated as CASSIRGLARAGELFF. The sequence joins TRBV19 to TRBJ2-2, and the D gene may be TRBD2, 6 bases matching. In the germline V gene (reference sequence), CDR1 corresponds to LNHDA and CDR2 to SQIVND. Trimming removed 3 bases from V and 6 bases from J, leaving 17 bases between the germline ends. The CDR3, cysteine through phenylalanine, is 16 amino acids long. Here the CDR3 DNA is all that survives: 48 bases in frame from base 1.